This T cell receptor beta chain was recorded in a study of blood T cell repertoires in COVID-19. Assay used: immunoSEQ multiplex PCR; TCRdb lists only in-frame clones, some missing. Of approximately 480,000 clones detected, about nine tenths appear once; the ten largest clones hold about 0.75%. Researchers sorted participants into cohorts using their self-reported clinical history. Donors in Cohort 3 who had recovered were those with two negative PCRs, healthcare professional clearance, or resolution of their symptoms. The V and J ends lost 4 bases and 0 bases respectively, with 13 bases between them. CDR1 and CDR2 from the germline V gene are SGHRS and YFSETQ. The CDR3 sequence is 15 residues long.

J is TRBJ1-1 and V is TRBV5-1; D gene ambiguous. The receptor was derived from a young woman who had recovered from COVID-19. The specimen was PBMCs or T cells enriched from blood (not recorded which). The CDR3 bases are TGCGCCAGCAGCCCCTCGGGAGGCCTGAACACTGAAGCTTTCTTT. Residues: CASSPSGGLNTEAFF.